The 31 T cell receptor beta chains below all came from one sample that was sequenced in a study of cytomegalovirus exposure and HLA in healthy donors. A multiplex PCR was run with 60 Vbeta primers and 13 Jbeta primers. TCRdb keeps only in-frame clones here, not all; method: immunoSEQ multiplex PCR. Among about 160,000 clones listed, around 76% were seen once. Material for sequencing was PBMCs. These receptors were obtained from a man aged 40-49 years in good health and CMV-seropositive.

This clone was seen more than once but under ten times. The chain combines TRBV6-6 with TRBJ1-2; 9 nucleotides agree with TRBD1. Germline values: CDR1 MNHNY, CDR2 SVGAGI (reference sequence). This CDR3 comprises 13 residues. V lost 9 bases and J lost 5; bases outside the gene matches: 7. CDR3 residues: CASAPGQGYGYTF. The CDR3 DNA reads TGTGCCAGTGCCCCGGGACAGGGATATGGCTACACCTTC.

CDR3 in DNA: TGTGCCAGCAGCTCGGAGGCGATCTCTGGAAACACCATATATTTT. Translation gives CASSSEAISGNTIYF. The V gene is TRBV7-6, the J gene TRBJ1-3; D is undetermined. CDR3 length: 15 amino acids. V gave up 4 bases and J gave up 0 bases, with 10 bases separating them. Looked up from germline, CDR1 is SGHVS and CDR2 is FNYEAQ. Based on the CDR3 plus reference TRBV7-6 and TRBJ1-3, the full variable domain is GAGVSQSPRYKVTKRGQDVALRCDPISGHVSLYWYRQALGQGPEFLTYFNYEAQQDKSGLPNDRFSAERPEGSISTLTIQRTEQRDSAMYRCASSSEAISGNTIYFGEGSWLTVV.

The rearrangement joins TRBV6-1 to TRBJ2-3; tentative D call: TRBD1 (7 bases). The V gene lost 7 bases and the J gene lost 1 base, with 15 bases spanning the gap. Per germline, CDR1 MNHNS and CDR2 SASEGT. The CDR3 totals 15 residues. The CDR3 sequence: CASKPRGTGTDTQYF. The CDR3 bases are TGTGCCAGCAAACCCCGGGGGACAGGCACAGATACGCAGTATTTT.

CDR3 nucleotides: TGTGCCAGCAGAGATACAGGGTCAGAGCAGTTCTTC. As protein: CASRDTGSEQFF. The genes are TRBV6-5 and TRBJ2-1; weak D call: TRBD1 (6 bases). The CDR3 consists of 12 residues. Germline V lookup: CDR1 MNHEY, CDR2 SVGAGI. The ends were cut back, 6 bases at V and 10 bases at J, with 13 bases in the middle.

This clone was seen only a few times. Here the CDR3 reads CASSPRTGHYEQYF. The CDR3 DNA reads as TGTGCCAGCAGCCCTAGGACAGGCCACTACGAGCAGTACTTC. J is TRBJ2-7 and V is TRBV7-9; TRBD1 aligns across 7 bases. CDR3 size: 14 residues. Germline V gene lookup returns CDR1 SEHNR and CDR2 FQNEAQ (reference sequence). The J segment lost 3 bases and the V segment lost 5 bases, leaving 7 bases of the junction unmatched. Based on the CDR3 plus reference TRBV7-9 and TRBJ2-7, the full variable domain is DTGVSQNPRHKITKRGQNVTFRCDPISEHNRLYWYRQTLGQGPEFLTYFQNEAQLEKSRLLSDRFSAERPKGSFSTLEIQRTEQGDSAMYLCASSPRTGHYEQYFGPGTRLTVT.

The chain joins TRBV5-1 to TRBJ1-1; D may be TRBD1 (6 bases). This CDR3 spans 15 amino acids. Germline CDR1 and CDR2: SGHRS and YFSETQ. The V gene lost 2 bases and the J gene lost 6 bases, with 17 bases spanning the gap. This CDR3 is CASSFAGTTDPEAFF. The CDR3 DNA is TGCGCCAGCAGCTTCGCCGGGACAACGGACCCTGAAGCTTTCTTT.

The rearrangement links TRBV6-5 to TRBJ1-3; D might be TRBD1 (6 bases). This CDR3 is built from 16 residues. The germline V and J ends were trimmed by 4 bases and 0 bases, with 13 bases remaining between them. Germline V gene data show CDR1 as MNHEY and CDR2 as SVGAGI. Written as DNA, the CDR3 is TGTGCCAGCAGTTCGTCAGGGGCTAACTCTGGAAACACCATATATTTT. It specifies CASSSSGANSGNTIYF.

V is TRBV10-3 and J is TRBJ2-3; no reliable D call. With 8 bases removed from V and 3 bases from J, the gap between germline ends came to 6 bases. CDR1 is ENHRY and CDR2 is SYGVKD in the germline V gene. This CDR3 comprises 11 residues. CDR3 loop: CAIRTTDTQYF. The CDR3 bases are TGTGCCATCCGAACAACAGATACGCAGTATTTT.

This clone was picked up a small number of times. V and J are TRBV10-3 and TRBJ2-1; 13 bases agree with TRBD2. The CDR3 loop spans 15 amino acids. The germline CDR1 and CDR2 sequences are ENHRY and SYGVKD. With V trimmed by 3 bases and J by 7 bases, 3 bases remained unmatched. In DNA form, the CDR3 reads TGTGCCATCAGTGACCCGGGACTAGCGGGGAATGAGCAGTTCTTC. Encoded protein: CAISDPGLAGNEQFF.

In this sample, this clone turned up once. This sequence joins TRBV4-1 and TRBJ2-5; D perhaps matches TRBD2 (7 bases). Germline V gives CDR1 MGHRA, CDR2 YSYEKL. Between the trimmed V and J ends, which lost 3 bases and 2 bases, there was a span of 19 bases. CDR3 length: 17 amino acids. The CDR3 loop reads CASSQGGRGPIQETQYF. CDR3 bases: TGCGCCAGCAGCCAGGGGGGGCGGGGGCCAATACAAGAGACCCAGTACTTC.

V is TRBV11-1 and J is TRBJ1-2; D may be TRBD1 (5 bases). V was clipped by 4 bases and J by 4 bases, with 19 bases between them. Germline lookup yields CDR1 SGHAT and CDR2 FQDESV (reference sequence). The CDR3 runs to 16 residues. The CDR3: CASSSLTGALGYGYTF. In DNA form, the CDR3 reads TGTGCCAGCAGCTCACTTACAGGAGCCCTAGGCTATGGCTACACCTTC.

This clone occurred once. V and J are TRBV6-6 and TRBJ1-1; TRBD1 might be the D (6 bases). The germline V gene has CDR1 MNHNY and CDR2 SVGAGI (reference sequence). The CDR3 is 16 residues long. V was shortened by 6 bases and J by 5 bases, with 22 bases between the two germline ends. CDR3 coding DNA: TGTGCCAGCAGCTCGCCTGGGAGGGGGGGTGGAACTGAAGCTTTCTTT. Its translation is CASSSPGRGGGTEAFF.

This chain joins TRBV19 and TRBJ2-1; tentatively, D is TRBD2 (6 bases). Germline CDR1 reads LNHDA; CDR2 reads SQIVND (reference sequence). This CDR3 is 13 amino acids long. V gave up 7 bases and J gave up 8 bases, with 15 bases separating them. For the CDR3, the DNA is TGTGCCAGTACTAGAGCGGGCGCCTATGAGCAGTTCTTC. It encodes CASTRAGAYEQFF. Supplemented by reference TRBV19 and TRBJ2-1, the full variable domain reads DGGITQSPKYLFRKEGQNVTLSCEQNLNHDAMYWYRQDPGQGLRLIYYSQIVNDFQKGDIAEGYSVSREKKESFPLTVTSAQKNPTAFYLCASTRAGAYEQFFGPGTRLTVL.

The J gene is TRBJ2-3, the V gene TRBV29-1, with 12 bases identical to TRBD1. Germline V gene sequence: CDR1 SQVTM, CDR2 ANQGSEA. V was pared by 6 bases and J by 4 bases, with 8 bases of the junction left unmatched. This CDR3 spans 15 amino acids. The CDR3 sequence: CSVPRGQGASDTQYF. The CDR3 bases are TGCAGCGTCCCTAGGGGACAGGGGGCATCAGATACGCAGTATTTT.

V usage is TRBV27 and J usage is TRBJ2-3; 9 positions agree with TRBD1. The CDR3 loop spans 15 amino acids. J lost 2 bases, V lost 2 bases, and 2 bases had no gene match. Germline V gene data show CDR1 as MNHEY and CDR2 as SMNVEV (reference sequence). The chain's CDR3 is CASSLGTGYTDTQYF. The CDR3 DNA reads as TGTGCCAGCAGTTTAGGGACAGGGTACACAGATACGCAGTATTTT.

V is TRBV9 and J is TRBJ1-2, with 8 bases lining up with TRBD1. Germline lookup yields CDR1 SGDLS and CDR2 YYNGEE. The CDR3 has 16 residues. V shed 4 bases, J shed 0 bases, and the junction held 8 bases outside the gene matches. The DNA of the CDR3 is TGTGCCAGCAGCATCGACAGGGGACACTCTAACTATGGCTACACCTTC. Protein product: CASSIDRGHSNYGYTF. Full variable domain (remainder filled in from reference TRBV9 and TRBJ1-2): DSGVTQTPKHLITATGQRVTLRCSPRSGDLSVYWYQQSLDQGLQFLIQYYNGEERAKGNILERFSAQQFPDLHSELNLSSLELGDSALYFCASSIDRGHSNYGYTFGSGTRLTVV.

The rearrangement uses TRBV29-1 and TRBJ1-1; TRBD1 is a possible D gene (6 bases). V was clipped by 3 bases and J by 4 bases, with 12 bases between them. This CDR3 is 13 amino acids long. Germline V gives CDR1 SQVTM, CDR2 ANQGSEA. CDR3 bases: TGCAGCGTTGAGAGGGGGGGAGGCACTGAAGCTTTCTTT. Amino acids: CSVERGGGTEAFF.

The chain carries TRBV29-1 and TRBJ2-5, with D maybe TRBD2 (7 bases). The germline gives CDR1 SQVTM, CDR2 ANQGSEA. The CDR3 is 13 residues long. V was cut by 5 bases and J by 5 bases, with 15 bases left in between. In DNA, the CDR3 is TGCAGCGTTTTTGGGGGGGGCGGGGAGACCCAGTACTTC. This translates into CSVFGGGGETQYF.

V and J are TRBV25-1 and TRBJ2-7; 11 nucleotides match TRBD1. Looked up from germline, CDR1 is MGHDK and CDR2 is SYGVNS. V lost 6 bases, J lost 3 bases, and 1 base stayed unmatched. This CDR3 has 13 residues. In DNA form, the CDR3 reads TGTGCCAGCAGCGGGACAGGGGGCTACGAGCAGTACTTC. Protein sequence: CASSGTGGYEQYF.

The chain uses TRBV9 and TRBJ2-3, with a tentative D call TRBD1 (6 bases). Germline CDR1 is SGDLS and CDR2 is YYNGEE. The CDR3 has 15 amino acids. V was shortened by 0 bases and J by 0 bases, with 8 bases between the two germline ends. This CDR3 reads CASSVGTASTDTQYF. The DNA of the CDR3 is TGTGCCAGCAGCGTAGGGACAGCGAGCACAGATACGCAGTATTTT.

This clone was recorded only once. This chain connects TRBV7-9 to TRBJ2-5, with 10 nucleotides matching TRBD2. The junction had 10 bases not matched to a gene; V was cut back by 4 bases and J by 11 bases. This CDR3 is built from 14 residues. Germline CDR1 reads SEHNR; CDR2 reads FQNEAQ (reference sequence). The CDR3 region is CASSSSGGAEEQYF. The CDR3 DNA is TGTGCCAGCAGCTCCAGCGGGGGGGCGGAGGAGCAGTACTTC. The full variable domain, its missing parts supplied by reference TRBV7-9 and TRBJ2-5, is DTGVSQNPRHKITKRGQNVTFRCDPISEHNRLYWYRQTLGQGPEFLTYFQNEAQLEKSRLLSDRFSAERPKGSFSTLEIQRTEQGDSAMYLCASSSSGGAEEQYFGPGTRLLVL.

The chain links TRBV12-5 to TRBJ1-6; unclear D gene. Germline V gives CDR1 LGHNT, CDR2 FRNRAP. The length of the CDR3 is 14 residues. V was shortened by 0 bases and J by 14 bases, with 14 bases between the two germline ends. The CDR3 region is CASGLVMEQRSLHF. The CDR3 DNA reads as TGTGCTAGTGGTTTGGTAATGGAGCAGCGATCCCTCCACTTT.

The chain links TRBV7-3 to TRBJ2-2; TRBD2 agrees at 7 bases. Germline V gene lookup returns CDR1 SGHTA and CDR2 FQGTGA. The CDR3 totals 15 residues. The junction had 6 bases not matched to a gene; V was cut back by 5 bases and J by 3 bases. CDR3 in DNA: TGTGCCAGCAGCCCCAGGGCGGGGGACACCGGGGAGCTGTTTTTT. It codes for CASSPRAGDTGELFF.

The rearrangement joins TRBV4-1 to TRBJ1-2; D gene unclear. This CDR3 contains 16 residues. Germline V lookup: CDR1 MGHRA, CDR2 YSYEKL. V was trimmed by 0 bases and J by 3 bases, leaving 14 bases between them. CDR3 loop: CASSQDGPGLYYGYTF. The CDR3 DNA follows: TGCGCCAGCAGCCAAGATGGCCCAGGACTGTACTATGGCTACACCTTC.

This sequence joins TRBV6-1 and TRBJ2-5, with 7 nucleotides matching TRBD1. Per the germline V gene, CDR1 is MNHNS and CDR2 is SASEGT. This CDR3 is built from 14 residues. V dropped 7 bases and J dropped 4; count of bases not matched to a gene: 9. This chain's CDR3 is CASMKGAIGETQYF. CDR3 nucleotide sequence: TGTGCCAGCATGAAGGGGGCGATCGGAGAGACCCAGTACTTC.

The chain joins TRBV5-1 to TRBJ1-3, with D possibly matching TRBD1 (5 bases). This CDR3 contains 15 residues. Trimming took off 4 bases at V and 2 bases at J, with 13 bases between the two ends. Per the germline V gene, CDR1 is SGHRS and CDR2 is YFSETQ. CDR3 in amino acids: CASSPSGLPGNTIYF. The DNA of the CDR3 is TGCGCCAGCAGCCCTTCGGGACTGCCTGGAAACACCATATATTTT.

As DNA, the CDR3 is TGTGCCAGCAGTCCCCACAGAGCGGGGACCTACAATGAGCAGTTCTTC. The encoded protein is CASSPHRAGTYNEQFF. The chain joins TRBV9 to TRBJ2-1; 7 nucleotides match TRBD2. CDR1 is SGDLS and CDR2 is YYNGEE in the germline V gene. The CDR3 length is 16 residues. V trimming: 5 bases; J trimming: 2 bases; junction bases outside the gene matches: 10.

The chain joins TRBV9 to TRBJ1-2; TRBD1 might be the D (5 bases). This CDR3 comprises 9 residues. With 8 bases removed from V and 7 bases from J, the gap between germline ends came to 6 bases. Germline V gene data show CDR1 as SGDLS and CDR2 as YYNGEE. The CDR3, as DNA: TGTGCCAGGGGGGGTGGCTACACCTTC. This encodes CARGGGYTF.

The V and J genes are TRBV30 and TRBJ2-5, with D perhaps TRBD2 (6 bases). Per the germline V gene, CDR1 is GTSNPN and CDR2 is SVGIG (reference sequence). The CDR3 has 15 amino acids. V was clipped by 0 bases and J by 1 base, with 12 bases between them. The CDR3 sequence is CAWSVGGVGQETQYF. The CDR3 bases are TGTGCCTGGAGTGTAGGCGGGGTCGGCCAAGAGACCCAGTACTTC. Looking up the rest from reference TRBV30 and TRBJ2-5 gives the full variable domain: SQTIHQWPATLVQPVGSPLSLECTVEGTSNPNLYWYRQAAGRGLQLLFYSVGIGQISSEVPQNLSASRPQDRQFILSSKKLLLSDSGFYLCAWSVGGVGQETQYFGPGTRLLVL.

The chain carries TRBV19 and TRBJ2-1; D is perhaps TRBD1 (5 bases). The germline CDR1 and CDR2 sequences are LNHDA and SQIVND (reference sequence). Trimming pared 7 bases from V and 7 bases from J, leaving 11 bases between. The CDR3 contains 12 residues. The CDR3 DNA reads TGTGCCAGTAACGACAGAGGAAATGAGCAGTTCTTC. Translating it yields CASNDRGNEQFF.

The gene calls are TRBV5-1 and TRBJ1-1, with a tentative D call TRBD1 (6 bases). This CDR3 comprises 15 residues. Germline loops: CDR1 SGHRS, CDR2 YFSETQ. Trimming pared 0 bases from V and 1 base from J, leaving 10 bases between. The CDR3 protein is CASSLGPTGNTEAFF. In nucleotides, the CDR3 is TGCGCCAGCAGCTTGGGGCCGACAGGGAACACTGAAGCTTTCTTT. Filled out from reference TRBV5-1 and TRBJ1-1, the complete variable domain reads KAGVTQTPRYLIKTRGQQVTLSCSPISGHRSVSWYQQTPGQGLQFLFEYFSETQRNKGNFPGRFSGRQFSNSRSEMNVSTLELGDSALYLCASSLGPTGNTEAFFGQGTRLTVV.